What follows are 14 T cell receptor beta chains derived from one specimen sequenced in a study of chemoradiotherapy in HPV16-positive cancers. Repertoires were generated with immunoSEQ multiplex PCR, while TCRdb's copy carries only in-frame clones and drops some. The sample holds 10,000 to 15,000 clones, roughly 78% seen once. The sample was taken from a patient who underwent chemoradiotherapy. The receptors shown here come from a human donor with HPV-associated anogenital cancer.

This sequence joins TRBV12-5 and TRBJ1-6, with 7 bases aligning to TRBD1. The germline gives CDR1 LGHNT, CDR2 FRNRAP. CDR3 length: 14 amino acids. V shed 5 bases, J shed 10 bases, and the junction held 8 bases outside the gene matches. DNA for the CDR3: TGTGCTAGTGGTAATACAGGGGCGTCATCACCCCTCCACTTT. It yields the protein CASGNTGASSPLHF.

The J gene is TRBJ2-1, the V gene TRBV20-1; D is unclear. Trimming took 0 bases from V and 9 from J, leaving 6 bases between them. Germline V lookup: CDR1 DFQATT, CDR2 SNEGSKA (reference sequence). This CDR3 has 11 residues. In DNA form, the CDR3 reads TGCAGTGCTAGAGATCATATTGAGCAGTTCTTC. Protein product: CSARDHIEQFF.

The CDR3: CASSQDRGAYNSPLHF. The CDR3, as DNA: TGTGCCAGCTCACAAGACAGGGGTGCCTATAATTCACCCCTCCACTTT. The chain is built from TRBV18 and TRBJ1-6; 8 positions match TRBD1. Germline V CDR1 and CDR2: KGHSH, LQKENI. CDR3 length: 16 residues. The V gene end was trimmed by 4 bases and the J gene end by 2 bases; junction bases not matched to a gene: 4.

CDR3 residues: CASSSADRVHGYTF. The CDR3 DNA reads as TGTGCCAGCAGCTCAGCAGACAGGGTCCATGGCTACACCTTC. The chain recombines TRBV7-9 with TRBJ1-2, with 7 bases aligning to TRBD1. Germline CDR1 reads SEHNR; CDR2 reads FQNEAQ (reference sequence). Trimming at V came to 4 bases and at J to 6 bases, leaving 8 bases not matched to a gene. The CDR3 length is 14 residues.

This CDR3 is CASSEGQETQYF. The CDR3 coding sequence is TGTGCCAGCTCCGAGGGCCAAGAGACCCAGTACTTC. The chain combines TRBV18 with TRBJ2-5; D might be TRBD2 (5 bases). V lost 6 bases to trimming and J lost 1 base, with 6 bases between them. Germline V lookup: CDR1 KGHSH, CDR2 LQKENI. The CDR3 is made up of 12 amino acids.

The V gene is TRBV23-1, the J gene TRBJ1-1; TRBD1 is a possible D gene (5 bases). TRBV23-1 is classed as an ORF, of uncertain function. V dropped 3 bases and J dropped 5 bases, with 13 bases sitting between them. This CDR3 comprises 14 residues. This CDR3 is CASSQPGTGTEAFF. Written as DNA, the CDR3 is TGCGCCAGCAGTCAGCCAGGGACGGGTACTGAAGCTTTCTTT.

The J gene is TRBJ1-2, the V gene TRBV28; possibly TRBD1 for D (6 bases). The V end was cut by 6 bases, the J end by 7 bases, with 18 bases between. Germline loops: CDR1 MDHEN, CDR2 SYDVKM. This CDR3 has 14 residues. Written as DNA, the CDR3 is TGTGCCAGCAGCTGGGGGGCGGGTCGGGGTGGCTACACCTTC. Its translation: CASSWGAGRGGYTF.

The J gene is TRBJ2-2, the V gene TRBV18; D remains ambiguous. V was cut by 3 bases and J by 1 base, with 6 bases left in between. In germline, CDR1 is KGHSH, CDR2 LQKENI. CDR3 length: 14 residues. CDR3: CASSPDGNTGELFF. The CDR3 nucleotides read TGTGCCAGCTCACCCGACGGGAACACCGGGGAGCTGTTTTTT.

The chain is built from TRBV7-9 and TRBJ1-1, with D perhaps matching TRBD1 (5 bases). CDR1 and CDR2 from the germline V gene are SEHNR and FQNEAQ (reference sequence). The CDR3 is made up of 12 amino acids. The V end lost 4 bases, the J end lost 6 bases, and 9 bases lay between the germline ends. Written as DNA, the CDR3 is TGTGCCAGCAGCTCTGGGACCGCTGAAGCTTTCTTT. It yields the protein CASSSGTAEAFF.

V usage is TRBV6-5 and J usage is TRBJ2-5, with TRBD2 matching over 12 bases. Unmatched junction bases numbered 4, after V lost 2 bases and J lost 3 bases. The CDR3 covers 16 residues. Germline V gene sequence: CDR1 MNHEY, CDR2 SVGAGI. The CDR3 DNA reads TGTGCCAGCAGTTACACCTCTAGCGGGGGGGAAGAGACCCAGTACTTC. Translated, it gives CASSYTSSGGEETQYF.

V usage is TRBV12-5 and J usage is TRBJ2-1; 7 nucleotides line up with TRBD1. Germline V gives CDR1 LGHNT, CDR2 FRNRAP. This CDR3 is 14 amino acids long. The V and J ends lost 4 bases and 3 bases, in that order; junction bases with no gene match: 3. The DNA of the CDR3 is TGTGCTAGTGGTTCCCGGGACAGCTACAATGAGCAGTTCTTC. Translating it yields CASGSRDSYNEQFF.

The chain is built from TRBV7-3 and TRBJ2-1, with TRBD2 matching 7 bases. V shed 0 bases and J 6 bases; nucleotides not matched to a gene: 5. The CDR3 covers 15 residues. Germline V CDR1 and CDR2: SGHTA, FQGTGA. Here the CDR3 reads CASSLTGGNFNEQFF. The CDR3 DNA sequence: TGTGCCAGCAGCTTAACGGGGGGGAATTTCAATGAGCAGTTCTTC.

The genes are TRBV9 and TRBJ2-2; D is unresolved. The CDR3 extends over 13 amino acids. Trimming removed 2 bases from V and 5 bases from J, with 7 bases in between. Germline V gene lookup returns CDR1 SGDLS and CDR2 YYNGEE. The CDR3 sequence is CASSVAGTGELFF. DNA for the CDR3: TGTGCCAGCAGCGTCGCAGGAACCGGGGAGCTGTTTTTT.

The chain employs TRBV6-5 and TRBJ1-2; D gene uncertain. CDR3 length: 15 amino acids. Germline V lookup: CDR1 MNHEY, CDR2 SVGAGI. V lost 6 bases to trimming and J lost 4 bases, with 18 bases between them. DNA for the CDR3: TGTGCCAGCAGCCCACCGGGGAGATCTGGCTATGGCTACACCTTC. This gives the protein CASSPPGRSGYGYTF.